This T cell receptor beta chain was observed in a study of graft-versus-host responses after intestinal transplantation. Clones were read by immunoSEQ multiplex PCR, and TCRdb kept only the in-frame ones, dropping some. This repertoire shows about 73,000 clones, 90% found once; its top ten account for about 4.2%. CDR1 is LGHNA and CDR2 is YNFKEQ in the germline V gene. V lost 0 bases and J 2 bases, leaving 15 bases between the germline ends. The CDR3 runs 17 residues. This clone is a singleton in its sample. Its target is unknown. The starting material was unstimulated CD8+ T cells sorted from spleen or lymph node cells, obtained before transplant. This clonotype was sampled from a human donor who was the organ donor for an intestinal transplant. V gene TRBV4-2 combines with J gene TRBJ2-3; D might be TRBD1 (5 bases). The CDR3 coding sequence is TGTGCCAGCAGCCAAGAAGCTGGGGCAGTAGACACAGATACGCAGTATTTT. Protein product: CASSQEAGAVDTDTQYF.